What follows is one T cell receptor (beta chain) and its context. Its antigen is not known. The data were obtained in a study of identifying expanded T cells in peripheral blood. Trimming took off 4 bases at V and 5 bases at J, with 14 bases between the two ends. CDR1 SGHVS and CDR2 FNYEAQ come from the germline V gene. The CDR3 length is 14 residues. Profiled with immunoSEQ multiplex PCR; TCRdb holds only in-frame clones, not every one. The sample has 80,000 or so clones, approximately 84% seen once. Overall study findings and caveats: Clone count variance between roughly 2-week samples rose with total template count.

The V and J genes are TRBV7-6 and TRBJ1-1; no clear D gene. Sequencing was performed on blood. The receptor was isolated from a person aged 18 to 70 in good health. The DNA of the CDR3 is TGTGCCAGCAGCTCCACCGGGCCGGGGACTGAAGCTTTCTTT. Translated, it gives CASSSTGPGTEAFF. Looking up the rest from reference TRBV7-6 and TRBJ1-1 gives the full variable domain: GAGVSQSPRYKVTKRGQDVALRCDPISGHVSLYWYRQALGQGPEFLTYFNYEAQQDKSGLPNDRFSAERPEGSISTLTIQRTEQRDSAMYRCASSSTGPGTEAFFGQGTRLTVV.